These T cell receptor beta chains were read from a single sample in a study of read filtering for tumor transcriptome and immune sequencing. TCRdb called the reads again in MiXCR, with one record for every CDR3 protein. The sample comprises 46,000 or so distinct CDR3 sequences, less than 20% of which are singletons, and 15% to 19% rests with the top ten. The sample taken for sequencing was a population of CD138-negative cells sorted from bone marrow. The receptors were gathered from a donor aged 40 or older with multiple myeloma. Each CDR3 is given with its conserved first and last residue. D genes are given only for firm matches. Only part of the rows carry a size: once, few, many, or a class if the clone is expanded.

D: TRBD2
J: TRBJ2-1
size: NA
V: TRBV19
DNA: TGTTCCAGTATTAGGACTAGCGGGAGGGCGAACAATGAGCAGTTCTTC
CDR3: CSSIRTSGRANNEQFF

D: NA
J: TRBJ2-6
size: medium-sized
V: TRBV20-1
DNA: TGCAGTGCCTATGACGGCTCTGGGGCCAACGTCCTGACTTTC
CDR3: CSAYDGSGANVLTF

D: TRBD1
J: TRBJ2-5
size: many
V: TRBV29-1
DNA: TGCAGCGTCCAACAGGGGACGGGGGAGACCCAGTACTTC
CDR3: CSVQQGTGETQYF

D: NA
J: TRBJ2-2
size: many
V: TRBV25-1
DNA: TGTGCCAGCAGTTTACAGGGTGGGCCCGGGGAGCTGTTTTTT
CDR3: CASSLQGGPGELFF

D: TRBD1
J: TRBJ2-7
size: NA
V: TRBV12-3/TRBV12-4
DNA: TGTGCCAGCAGCTTTGACAGGGGGAGCTACGAGCTGTACTTC
CDR3: CASSFDRGSYELYF

D: TRBD1
J: TRBJ1-2
size: NA
V: TRBV4-3
DNA: TGCGCCAGCAGCCAAGACTTCACAGGGGATTCCGGGATCTTCTATGGCTACACCTTC
CDR3: CASSQDFTGDSGIFYGYTF

D: NA
J: TRBJ2-6
size: NA
V: TRBV7-9
DNA: TGTGCCAGCAGCTTATTATCCGGGGGGCCTAGCTCTGGGGCCAACGTCCTGACTTTC
CDR3: CASSLLSGGPSSGANVLTF

D: TRBD2
J: TRBJ2-1
size: many
V: TRBV9
DNA: TGTGCCAGCAGCGTAGGGGTAGCGGGAGTTCCGGATGAGCAGTTCTTC
CDR3: CASSVGVAGVPDEQFF

D: NA
J: TRBJ2-7
size: medium-sized
V: TRBV5-1
DNA: TGCGCCAGCAGAAGACTAGAGACCTTGGAGCAGTACTTC
CDR3: CASRRLETLEQYF

D: NA
J: TRBJ2-7
size: many
V: TRBV27
DNA: TGTGCCAGCAGTACTCCCCTTTCAGGGTTCCACGAGCAGTACTTC
CDR3: CASSTPLSGFHEQYF

D: NA
J: TRBJ1-1
size: many
V: TRBV6-2/TRBV6-3
DNA: TGTGCCAGCAGGACGGGTCGCGAGTCCACTGAAGCTTTCTTT
CDR3: CASRTGRESTEAFF

D: NA
J: TRBJ2-7
size: many
V: TRBV18
DNA: TGTGCCAGCTCACCGTACAGGGCGGAAGAGCAGTACTTC
CDR3: CASSPYRAEEQYF

D: TRBD1
J: TRBJ1-1
size: few
V: TRBV7-8
DNA: TGTGCCAGCAGCTCAAGAGAGGGGACAGGGGGGACTGAAGCTTTCTTT
CDR3: CASSSREGTGGTEAFF

D: NA
J: TRBJ1-1
size: many
V: TRBV27
DNA: TGTGCCAGCAGTCCGGACAGAAGTGTGACTGAAGCTTTCTTT
CDR3: CASSPDRSVTEAFF

D: TRBD1
J: TRBJ1-1
size: many
V: TRBV6-6
DNA: TGTGCCAGCAGTCTGTTACAGGGGGAGAACACTGAAGCTTTCTTT
CDR3: CASSLLQGENTEAFF

D: NA
J: TRBJ1-5
size: few
V: TRBV10-3
DNA: TGTGCCATCAGTGTAGCAGCTAATCAGCCCCAGCATTTT
CDR3: CAISVAANQPQHF

D: NA
J: TRBJ1-1
size: NA
V: TRBV27
DNA: TGTGCCAGCAGTTTTAGGGGCCCGGGGACTGAAGCTTTCTTT
CDR3: CASSFRGPGTEAFF

D: NA
J: TRBJ2-2
size: many
V: TRBV30
DNA: TGTGCCTGGAGAGGAAGCCCGAACACCGGGGAGCTGTTTTTT
CDR3: CAWRGSPNTGELFF

D: NA
J: TRBJ2-5
size: many
V: TRBV20-1
DNA: TGCAGTGCTAGGACAACTCAGGAGACCCAGTACTTC
CDR3: CSARTTQETQYF

D: NA
J: TRBJ2-5
size: many
V: TRBV29-1
DNA: TGCAGCGCAGATACCGGGCTACGGAAAGAGACCCAGTACTTC
CDR3: CSADTGLRKETQYF

D: TRBD1
J: TRBJ2-1
size: few
V: TRBV5-4
DNA: TGTGCCAGCAGGTTGGACAGGGGCTCCTACAATGAGCAGTTCTTC
CDR3: CASRLDRGSYNEQFF

D: TRBD1
J: TRBJ1-1
size: many
V: TRBV30
DNA: TGTGCCTGGAGCCTGACAGGGTCCGTTATAGCTTTCTTT
CDR3: CAWSLTGSVIAFF

D: NA
J: TRBJ2-1
size: many
V: TRBV6-2/TRBV6-3
DNA: TGTGCCAGCCTCAACCCCAGAGGGGGCAATGAGCAGTTCTTC
CDR3: CASLNPRGGNEQFF

D: NA
J: TRBJ2-1
size: many
V: TRBV28
DNA: TGTGCCAGCGCCGTCAATGAGCAGTTCTTC
CDR3: CASAVNEQFF

D: TRBD2
J: TRBJ2-3
size: many
V: TRBV7-7
DNA: TGTGCTAGCAGCTTATTAGCGGGATTCACAGATACGCAGTATTTT
CDR3: CASSLLAGFTDTQYF

D: NA
J: TRBJ1-5
size: few
V: TRBV19
DNA: TGTGCCAGTAGTCCCCCCGGGGGGGGGCTGCCCCAGCATTTT
CDR3: CASSPPGGGLPQHF

D: TRBD2
J: TRBJ2-2
size: many
V: TRBV11-1
DNA: TGTGCCAGCAGCCGGACTAGCGGGTACACCGGGGAGCTGTTTTTT
CDR3: CASSRTSGYTGELFF

D: NA
J: TRBJ2-3
size: medium-sized
V: TRBV2
DNA: TGTGCCAGCAGTGAAGTGCTTTGGGGCCTAAGTCCAGATACGCAGTATTTT
CDR3: CASSEVLWGLSPDTQYF

D: TRBD1
J: TRBJ1-1
size: many
V: TRBV29-1
DNA: TGCAGCGTTGAAGGAGGACAGGGGAGCAAGAACACTGAAGCTTTCTTT
CDR3: CSVEGGQGSKNTEAFF

D: NA
J: TRBJ1-1
size: many
V: TRBV29-1
DNA: TGCAGCGTTGAATCTGGAACAGGAAGAAACACTGAAGCTTTCTTT
CDR3: CSVESGTGRNTEAFF

D: NA
J: TRBJ2-1
size: many
V: TRBV25-1
DNA: TGTGCCAGCAACGGGACGGACTATCGAACCTACAATGAGCAGTTCTTC
CDR3: CASNGTDYRTYNEQFF

D: NA
J: TRBJ2-3
size: many
V: TRBV29-1
DNA: TGCAGCGTTGCCAGGGAAGGAGATACGCAGTATTTT
CDR3: CSVAREGDTQYF

D: NA
J: TRBJ2-6
size: many
V: TRBV20-1
DNA: TGCAGTGCTAGGGTCGGCTCTGGGGCCAACGTCCTGACTTTC
CDR3: CSARVGSGANVLTF

D: TRBD1
J: TRBJ1-5
size: NA
V: TRBV11-2
DNA: TGTGCCAGCAGCTCCGACAGGGGAAGTTTCGATCAGCCCCAGCATTTT
CDR3: CASSSDRGSFDQPQHF

D: NA
J: TRBJ1-3
size: few
V: TRBV28
DNA: TGTGCCAGCAGTTTCTCCTTAGGGGGGGTGAACACCATATATTTT
CDR3: CASSFSLGGVNTIYF

D: TRBD2
J: TRBJ2-7
size: few
V: TRBV7-2
DNA: TGTGGCAGCAGCTCGAGGGCAACTAGCGGCGAGCAGTACTTC
CDR3: CGSSSRATSGEQYF

D: TRBD1
J: TRBJ1-5
size: few
V: TRBV4-1
DNA: TGCGCCAGCAGCCAGACCGTGACAGGGGGCGGCTATCAGCCCCAGCATTTT
CDR3: CASSQTVTGGGYQPQHF

D: NA
J: TRBJ2-1
size: many
V: TRBV25-1
DNA: TGTGCCAGCAGTGATTGGGGCGGGATGTATGAGCAGTTCTTC
CDR3: CASSDWGGMYEQFF

D: TRBD1
J: TRBJ1-1
size: many
V: TRBV7-2
DNA: TGTGCCAGCAGCTTAGACTCGGGACAGTTGAACACTGAAGCTTTCTTT
CDR3: CASSLDSGQLNTEAFF

D: TRBD2
J: TRBJ2-3
size: NA
V: TRBV29-1
DNA: TGCAGCGTGACCACAGAGGGAGGGCAATATACGCAGTATTTT
CDR3: CSVTTEGGQYTQYF

D: NA
J: TRBJ2-5
size: many
V: TRBV14
DNA: TGTGCCAGCAGCCAAGCCTCGGACAAAACTTACTTC
CDR3: CASSQASDKTYF

D: TRBD2
J: TRBJ2-7
size: few
V: TRBV2
DNA: TGTGCCTCCGACGCGGGGAGGGTAGAAGAGCAGTACTTC
CDR3: CASDAGRVEEQYF

D: TRBD1
J: TRBJ2-1
size: many
V: TRBV27
DNA: TGTGCCAGCACCTTACAGGGGTTATTGGCGGGTCGTGGGAATGAGCAGTTCTTC
CDR3: CASTLQGLLAGRGNEQFF

D: NA
J: TRBJ1-1
size: NA
V: TRBV3-1
DNA: TGTGCCAGCAGCCAAGAACATATCATGAAGACTGAAGCTTTCTTT
CDR3: CASSQEHIMKTEAFF

D: TRBD2
J: TRBJ2-7
size: NA
V: TRBV12-3/TRBV12-4
DNA: TGTGCCAGCAGTTTTCGGCTAGCGGGAGGATTATCGGGAGAGCAGTACTTC
CDR3: CASSFRLAGGLSGEQYF

D: TRBD1
J: TRBJ2-2
size: many
V: TRBV5-1
DNA: TGCGCCAGCAGCCCGGGACAGGGGCCCGGGGAGCTGTTTTTT
CDR3: CASSPGQGPGELFF